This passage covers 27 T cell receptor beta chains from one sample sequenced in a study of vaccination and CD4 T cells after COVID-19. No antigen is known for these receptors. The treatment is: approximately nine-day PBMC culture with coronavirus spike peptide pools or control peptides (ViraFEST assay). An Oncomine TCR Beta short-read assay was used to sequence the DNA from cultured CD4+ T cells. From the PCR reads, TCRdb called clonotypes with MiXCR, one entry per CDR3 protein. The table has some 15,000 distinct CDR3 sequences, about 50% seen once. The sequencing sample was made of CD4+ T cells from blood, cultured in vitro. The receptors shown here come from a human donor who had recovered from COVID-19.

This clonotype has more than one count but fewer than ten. The CDR3: CASNHEGVYNEQFF. The DNA of the CDR3 is TGTGCCAGCAATCACGAGGGGGTCTACAATGAGCAGTTCTTC. The chain uses TRBV28 and TRBJ2-1, with a possible D match to TRBD1 (6 bases). Trimming cost V 7 bases and J 3 bases, with 13 bases left between them. The germline gives CDR1 MDHEN, CDR2 SYDVKM. The CDR3 totals 14 residues.

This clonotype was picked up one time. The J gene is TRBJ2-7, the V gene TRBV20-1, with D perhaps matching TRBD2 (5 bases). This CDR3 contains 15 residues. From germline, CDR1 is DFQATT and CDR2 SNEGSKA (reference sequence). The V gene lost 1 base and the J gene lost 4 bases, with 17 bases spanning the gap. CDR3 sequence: CSARAGLPPKYEQYF. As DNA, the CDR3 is TGCAGTGCTAGAGCCGGACTGCCTCCCAAGTACGAGCAGTACTTC.

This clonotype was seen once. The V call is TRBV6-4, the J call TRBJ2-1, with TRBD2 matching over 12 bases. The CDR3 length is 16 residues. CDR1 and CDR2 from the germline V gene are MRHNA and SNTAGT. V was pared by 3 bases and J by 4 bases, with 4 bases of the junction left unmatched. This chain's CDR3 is CASSDLAGGEYNEQFF. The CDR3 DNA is TGTGCCAGCAGTGATCTAGCGGGAGGGGAATACAATGAGCAGTTCTTC.

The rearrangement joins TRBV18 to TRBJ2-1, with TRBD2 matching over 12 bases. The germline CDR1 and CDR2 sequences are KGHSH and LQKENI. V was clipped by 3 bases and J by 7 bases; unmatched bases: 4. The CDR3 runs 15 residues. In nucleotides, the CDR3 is TGTGCCAGCTCACCCCGCGGACTAGCGGGAAATGAGCAGTTCTTC. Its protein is CASSPRGLAGNEQFF.

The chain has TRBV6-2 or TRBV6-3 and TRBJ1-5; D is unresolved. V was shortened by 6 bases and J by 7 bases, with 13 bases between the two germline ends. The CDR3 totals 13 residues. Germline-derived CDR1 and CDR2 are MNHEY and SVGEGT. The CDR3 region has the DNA TGTGCCAGCAGATCAGTCGGTTTGCAGCCCCAGCATTTT. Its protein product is CASRSVGLQPQHF.

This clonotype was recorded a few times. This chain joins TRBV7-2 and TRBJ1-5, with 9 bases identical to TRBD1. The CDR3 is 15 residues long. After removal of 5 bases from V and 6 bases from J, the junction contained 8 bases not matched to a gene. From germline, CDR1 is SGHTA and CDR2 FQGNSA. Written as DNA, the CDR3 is TGTGCCAGCAGCCCCACCGGGACAGGGATTCAGCCCCAGCATTTT. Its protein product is CASSPTGTGIQPQHF.

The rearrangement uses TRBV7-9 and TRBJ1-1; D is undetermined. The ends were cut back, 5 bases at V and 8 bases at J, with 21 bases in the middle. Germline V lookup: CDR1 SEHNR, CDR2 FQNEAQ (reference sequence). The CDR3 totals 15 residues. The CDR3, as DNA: TGTGCCAGCAGCCTCCGGGCCACCCTCGCCGAGGAAGCTTTCTTT. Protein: CASSLRATLAEEAFF.

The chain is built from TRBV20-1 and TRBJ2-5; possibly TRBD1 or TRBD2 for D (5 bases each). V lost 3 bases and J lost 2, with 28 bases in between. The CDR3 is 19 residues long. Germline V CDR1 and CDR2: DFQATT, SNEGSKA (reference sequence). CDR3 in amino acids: CSARDFLANLPGPQETQYF. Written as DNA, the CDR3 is TGCAGTGCTAGGGACTTCCTAGCAAATTTACCGGGACCTCAAGAGACCCAGTACTTC.

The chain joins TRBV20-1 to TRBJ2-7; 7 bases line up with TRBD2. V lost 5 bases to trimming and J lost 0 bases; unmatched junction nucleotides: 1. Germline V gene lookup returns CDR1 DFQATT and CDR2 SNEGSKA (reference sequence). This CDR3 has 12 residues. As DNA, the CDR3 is TGCAGTGCTGCTAGCGGCTCCTACGAGCAGTACTTC. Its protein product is CSAASGSYEQYF.

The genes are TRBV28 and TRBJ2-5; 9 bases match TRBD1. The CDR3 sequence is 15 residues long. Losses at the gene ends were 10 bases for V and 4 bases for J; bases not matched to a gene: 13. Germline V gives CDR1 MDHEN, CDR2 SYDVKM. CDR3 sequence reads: CATIRLQGAGETQYF. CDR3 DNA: TGTGCCACCATACGGCTACAGGGGGCGGGAGAGACCCAGTACTTC.

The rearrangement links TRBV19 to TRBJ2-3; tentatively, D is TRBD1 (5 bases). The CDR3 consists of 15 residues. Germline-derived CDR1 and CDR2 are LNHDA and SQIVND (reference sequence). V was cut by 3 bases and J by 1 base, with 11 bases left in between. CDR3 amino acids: CASSIAGFGTDTQYF. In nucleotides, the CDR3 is TGTGCCAGTAGTATCGCAGGGTTCGGCACAGATACGCAGTATTTT.

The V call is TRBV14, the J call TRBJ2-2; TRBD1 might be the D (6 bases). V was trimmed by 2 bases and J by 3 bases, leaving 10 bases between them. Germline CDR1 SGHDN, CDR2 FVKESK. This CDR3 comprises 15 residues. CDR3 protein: CASSQFRGDTGELFF. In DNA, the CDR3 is TGTGCCAGCAGCCAATTCAGGGGAGACACCGGGGAGCTGTTTTTT.

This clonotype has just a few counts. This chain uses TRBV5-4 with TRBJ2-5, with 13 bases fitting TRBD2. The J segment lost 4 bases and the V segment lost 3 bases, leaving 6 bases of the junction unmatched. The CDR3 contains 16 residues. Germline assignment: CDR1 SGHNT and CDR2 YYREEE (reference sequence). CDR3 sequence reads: CASSSGLAGERETQYF. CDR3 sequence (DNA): TGTGCCAGCAGCTCAGGACTAGCGGGAGAGAGAGAGACCCAGTACTTC.

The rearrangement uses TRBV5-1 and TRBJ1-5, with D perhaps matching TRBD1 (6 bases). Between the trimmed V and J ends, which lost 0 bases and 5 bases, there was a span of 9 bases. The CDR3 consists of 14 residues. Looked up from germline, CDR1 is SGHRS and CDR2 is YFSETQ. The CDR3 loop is CASSLGDIDQPQHF. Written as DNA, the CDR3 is TGCGCCAGCAGCTTGGGGGACATCGATCAGCCCCAGCATTTT.

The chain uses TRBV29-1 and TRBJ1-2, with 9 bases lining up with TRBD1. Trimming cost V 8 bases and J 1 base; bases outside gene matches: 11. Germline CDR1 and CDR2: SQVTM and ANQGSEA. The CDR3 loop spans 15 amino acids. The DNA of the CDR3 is TGCAGCATAAACAGGGGGCGCGGGGGTAACTATGGCTACACCTTC. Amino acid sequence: CSINRGRGGNYGYTF. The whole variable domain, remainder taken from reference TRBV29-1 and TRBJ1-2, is SAVISQKPSRDICQRGTSLTIQCQVDSQVTMMFWYRQQPGQSLTLIATANQGSEATYESGFVIDKFPISRPNLTFSTLTVSNMSPEDSSIYLCSINRGRGGNYGYTFGSGTRLTVV.

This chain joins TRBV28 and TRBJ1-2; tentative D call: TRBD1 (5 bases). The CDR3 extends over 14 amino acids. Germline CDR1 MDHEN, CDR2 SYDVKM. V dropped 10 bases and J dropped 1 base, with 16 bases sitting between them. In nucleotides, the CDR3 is TGTGCCATTCGAACCGGGACCCTTAACTATGGCTACACCTTC. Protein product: CAIRTGTLNYGYTF.

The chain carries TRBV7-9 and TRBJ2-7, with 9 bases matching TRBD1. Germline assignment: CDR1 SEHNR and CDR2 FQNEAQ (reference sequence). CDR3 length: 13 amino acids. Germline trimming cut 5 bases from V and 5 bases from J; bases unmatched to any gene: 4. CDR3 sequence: CASSVGTGNEQYF. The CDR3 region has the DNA TGTGCCAGCAGCGTAGGGACAGGGAACGAGCAGTACTTC.

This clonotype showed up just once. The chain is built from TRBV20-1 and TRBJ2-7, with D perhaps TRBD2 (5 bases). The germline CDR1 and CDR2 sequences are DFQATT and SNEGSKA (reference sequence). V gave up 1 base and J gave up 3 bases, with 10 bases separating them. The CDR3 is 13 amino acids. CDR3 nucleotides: TGCAGTGCTAGAGTTCCTAGCCACTACGAGCAGTACTTC. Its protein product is CSARVPSHYEQYF.

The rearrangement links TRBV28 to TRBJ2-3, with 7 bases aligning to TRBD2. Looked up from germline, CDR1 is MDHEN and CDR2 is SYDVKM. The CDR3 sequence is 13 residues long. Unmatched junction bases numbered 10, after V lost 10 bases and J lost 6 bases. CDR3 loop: CATGGRAGDTQYF. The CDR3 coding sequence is TGTGCCACTGGGGGGAGGGCCGGGGATACGCAGTATTTT. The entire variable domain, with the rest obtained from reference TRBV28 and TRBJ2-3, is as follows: DVKVTQSSRYLVKRTGEKVFLECVQDMDHENMFWYRQDPGLGLRLIYFSYDVKMKEKGDIPEGYSVSREKKERFSLILESASTNQTSMYLCATGGRAGDTQYFGPGTRLTVL.

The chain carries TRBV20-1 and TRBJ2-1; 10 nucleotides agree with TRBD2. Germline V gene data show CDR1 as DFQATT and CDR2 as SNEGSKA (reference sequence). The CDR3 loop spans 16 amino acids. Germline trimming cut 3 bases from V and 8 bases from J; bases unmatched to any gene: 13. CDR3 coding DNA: TGCAGTGCTAGTCCCACTAGCGGGGACAAGAGTTATGAGCAGTTCTTC. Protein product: CSASPTSGDKSYEQFF.

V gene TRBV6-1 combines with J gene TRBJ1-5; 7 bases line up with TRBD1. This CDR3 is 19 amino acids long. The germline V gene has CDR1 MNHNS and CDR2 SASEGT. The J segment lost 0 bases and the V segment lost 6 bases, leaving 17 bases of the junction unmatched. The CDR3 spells CASRDTHSQGGYSNQPQHF. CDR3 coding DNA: TGTGCCAGCAGGGACACCCATTCTCAAGGGGGCTATAGCAATCAGCCCCAGCATTTT.

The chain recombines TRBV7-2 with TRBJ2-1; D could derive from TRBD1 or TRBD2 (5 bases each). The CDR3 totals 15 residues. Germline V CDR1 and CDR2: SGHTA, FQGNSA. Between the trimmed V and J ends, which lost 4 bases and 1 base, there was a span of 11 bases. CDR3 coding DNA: TGTGCCAGCAGCTCCCGGGGCGATTCCTACAATGAGCAGTTCTTC. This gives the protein CASSSRGDSYNEQFF.

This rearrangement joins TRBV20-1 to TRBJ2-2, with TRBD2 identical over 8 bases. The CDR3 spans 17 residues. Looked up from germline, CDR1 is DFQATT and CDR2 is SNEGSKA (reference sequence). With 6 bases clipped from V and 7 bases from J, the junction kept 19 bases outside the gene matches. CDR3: CSAGAGGRSQGVGELFF. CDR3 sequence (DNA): TGCAGTGCAGGGGCGGGCGGGAGGTCGCAAGGGGTCGGGGAGCTGTTTTTT.

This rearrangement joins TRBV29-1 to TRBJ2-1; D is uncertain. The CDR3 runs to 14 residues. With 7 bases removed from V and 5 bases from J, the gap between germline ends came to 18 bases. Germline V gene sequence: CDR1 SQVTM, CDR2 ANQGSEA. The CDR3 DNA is TGCAGCGCTGTTAGCCGGAGCCAAGACAATGAGCAGTTCTTC. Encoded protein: CSAVSRSQDNEQFF.

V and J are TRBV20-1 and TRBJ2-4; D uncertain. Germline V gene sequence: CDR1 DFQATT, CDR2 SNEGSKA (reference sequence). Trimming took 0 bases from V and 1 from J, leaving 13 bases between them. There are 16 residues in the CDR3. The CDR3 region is CSARDGDGLAKNIQYF. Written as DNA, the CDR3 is TGCAGTGCTAGAGATGGTGACGGCTTGGCCAAAAACATTCAGTACTTC.

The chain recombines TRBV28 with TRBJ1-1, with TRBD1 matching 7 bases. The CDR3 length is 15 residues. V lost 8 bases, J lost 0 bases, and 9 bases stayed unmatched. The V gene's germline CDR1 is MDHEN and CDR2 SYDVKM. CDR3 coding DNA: TGTGCCAGCTCCAAGGGGGCAGGGATGAACACTGAAGCTTTCTTT. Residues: CASSKGAGMNTEAFF.

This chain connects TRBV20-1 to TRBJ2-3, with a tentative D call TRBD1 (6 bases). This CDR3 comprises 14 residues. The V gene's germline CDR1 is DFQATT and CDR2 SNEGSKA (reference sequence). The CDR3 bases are TGCAGCCGCGAAGGGGGAACTTACACAGATACGCAGTATTTT. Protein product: CSREGGTYTDTQYF.